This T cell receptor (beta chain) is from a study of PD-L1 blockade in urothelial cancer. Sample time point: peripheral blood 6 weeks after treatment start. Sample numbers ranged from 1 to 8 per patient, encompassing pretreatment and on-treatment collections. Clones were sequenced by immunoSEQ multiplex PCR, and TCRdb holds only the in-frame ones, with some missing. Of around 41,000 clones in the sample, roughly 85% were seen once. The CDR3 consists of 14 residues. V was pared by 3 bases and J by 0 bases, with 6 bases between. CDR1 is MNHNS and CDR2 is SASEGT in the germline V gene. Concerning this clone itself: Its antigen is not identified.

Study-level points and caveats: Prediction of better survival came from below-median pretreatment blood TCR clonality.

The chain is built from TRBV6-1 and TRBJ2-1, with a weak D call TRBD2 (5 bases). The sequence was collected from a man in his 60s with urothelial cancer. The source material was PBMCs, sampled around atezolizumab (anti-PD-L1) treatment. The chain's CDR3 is CASSETISYNEQFF. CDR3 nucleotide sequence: TGTGCCAGCAGTGAGACTATCTCCTACAATGAGCAGTTCTTC.